One and the same sample provided the 12 T cell receptor beta chains below, sequenced in a study of Ad26.COV2.S vaccination and SARS-CoV-2 variants. Treatment reported: 15 to 20 received Ad26.COV2.S at low or high dose, single or two shots; roughly five received placebo; per-sample allocation not given. Day 63 after the first injection of vaccine or placebo was the sampling time. Assay: immunoSEQ multiplex PCR; the TCRdb copy retains only in-frame clones and omits some. In the table there are hundreds of thousands of clones, roughly 90% of which are singletons. Sequencing was performed on peripheral blood, taken in a trial of Ad26.COV2.S vaccine versus placebo. Receptors were obtained from a person between 18 and 59 years old who received the Ad26.COV2.S COVID-19 vaccine or a placebo.

V gene TRBV6-2 or TRBV6-3 combines with J gene TRBJ2-3; 7 nucleotides match TRBD1. Trimming cost V 3 bases and J 3 bases; bases outside gene matches: 12. The germline gives CDR1 MNHEY, CDR2 SVGEGT. The CDR3 length is 17 residues. The CDR3 region is CASSYYPQGITTDTQYF. CDR3 DNA: TGTGCCAGCAGTTATTACCCACAGGGGATTACGACAGATACGCAGTATTTT.

This clone appeared a few times. The rearrangement joins TRBV30 to TRBJ2-1; unclear D gene. Germline values: CDR1 GTSNPN, CDR2 SVGIG (reference sequence). This CDR3 has 11 residues. V dropped 3 bases and J dropped 11 bases, with 11 bases sitting between them. This chain's CDR3 is CAWSPGPKQFF. CDR3 in DNA: TGTGCCTGGAGCCCCGGTCCTAAGCAGTTCTTC.

The rearrangement links TRBV7-8 to TRBJ2-5, with 9 nucleotides matching TRBD2. The length of the CDR3 is 17 residues. J was trimmed by 4 bases and V by 0 bases; bases with no gene match: 9. Looked up from germline, CDR1 is SGHVS and CDR2 is FQNEAQ. CDR3 region: CASSLADAGGFRETQYF. The DNA for the CDR3 is TGTGCCAGCAGCTTAGCCGATGCGGGGGGGTTTCGAGAGACCCAGTACTTC.

The chain carries TRBV6-6 and TRBJ1-4, with no clear D. The germline V gene encodes CDR1 MNHNY and CDR2 SVGAGI (reference sequence). The CDR3 is made up of 15 amino acids. Trimming stripped 3 bases from V and 1 base from J, with 9 bases between. CDR3 DNA: TGTGCCAGCAGTTATATATACGAAACTAATGAAAAACTGTTTTTT. Protein: CASSYIYETNEKLFF.

The V and J genes are TRBV19 and TRBJ2-7; TRBD1 aligns across 9 bases. The V segment lost 4 bases and the J segment 2 bases; nucleotides outside the gene matches: 3. The CDR3 runs to 14 residues. CDR1 is LNHDA, CDR2 SQIVND, per germline (reference sequence). The CDR3 sequence is CASSTGTGPYEQYF. The CDR3 nucleotides are TGTGCCAGTAGTACGGGGACAGGGCCCTACGAGCAGTACTTC.

The chain recombines TRBV19 with TRBJ1-5; D might be TRBD1 (5 bases). Per germline, CDR1 LNHDA and CDR2 SQIVND (reference sequence). CDR3 length equals 14 residues. V was cut by 7 bases and J by 7 bases, with 17 bases left in between. The CDR3: CASKSRGLVQPQHF. The CDR3 nucleotides are TGTGCCAGTAAGAGTCGGGGGTTGGTGCAGCCCCAGCATTTT.

This chain connects TRBV5-1 to TRBJ2-2, with 11 nucleotides matching TRBD2. V lost 3 bases, J lost 4 bases, and 2 bases stayed unmatched. This CDR3 has 15 residues. Germline V gene data show CDR1 as SGHRS and CDR2 as YFSETQ. Here the CDR3 reads CASSSGLAATGELFF. The CDR3 nucleotides are TGCGCCAGCAGCTCGGGACTAGCGGCCACCGGGGAGCTGTTTTTT.

The V and J genes are TRBV7-9 and TRBJ2-7; perhaps TRBD2 as D (6 bases). Germline V gene data show CDR1 as SEHNR and CDR2 as FQNEAQ (reference sequence). The CDR3 runs 16 residues. Trimming removed 5 bases at V and 4 bases at J, with 21 bases between. CDR3 loop: CASSQLLGTEAYEQYF. The CDR3 DNA reads as TGTGCCAGCAGCCAACTGTTAGGGACTGAAGCTTACGAGCAGTACTTC.

The chain carries TRBV20-1 and TRBJ1-1; D is undetermined. This CDR3 contains 11 residues. Germline lookup yields CDR1 DFQATT and CDR2 SNEGSKA (reference sequence). V gave up 2 bases and J gave up 8 bases, with 9 bases separating them. CDR3 sequence: CSARHDGEAFF. In DNA form, the CDR3 reads TGCAGTGCTAGACACGACGGGGAAGCTTTCTTT.

The rearrangement joins TRBV5-1 to TRBJ2-2, with D unresolved. Trimming pared 4 bases from V and 1 base from J, leaving 17 bases between. Germline CDR1 and CDR2: SGHRS and YFSETQ. The CDR3 runs to 17 residues. CDR3 bases: TGCGCCAGCAGCCCGCCAAGTTGGGGTGGGAACACCGGGGAGCTGTTTTTT. This encodes CASSPPSWGGNTGELFF.

The CDR3 loop is CASSRSFGGEVTDTQYF. The CDR3 coding sequence is TGTGCCAGCAGCCGGAGTTTCGGGGGGGAAGTCACAGATACGCAGTATTTT. The chain employs TRBV3-1 (or the pseudogene TRBV3-2) and TRBJ2-3; TRBD2 matches 8 bases. Per germline, CDR1 LGHDT and CDR2 YNNKEL (reference sequence). This CDR3 has 17 residues. V shed 4 bases, J shed 2 bases, and the junction held 11 bases outside the gene matches.

The V gene is TRBV5-1, the J gene TRBJ1-4; no definite D call. The CDR3 is made up of 14 amino acids. Germline V gene data show CDR1 as SGHRS and CDR2 as YFSETQ. V lost 2 bases and J lost 3, with 8 bases in between. The CDR3 reads CASSFGGPNEKLFF. As DNA, the CDR3 is TGCGCCAGCAGCTTTGGAGGGCCTAATGAAAAACTGTTTTTT.